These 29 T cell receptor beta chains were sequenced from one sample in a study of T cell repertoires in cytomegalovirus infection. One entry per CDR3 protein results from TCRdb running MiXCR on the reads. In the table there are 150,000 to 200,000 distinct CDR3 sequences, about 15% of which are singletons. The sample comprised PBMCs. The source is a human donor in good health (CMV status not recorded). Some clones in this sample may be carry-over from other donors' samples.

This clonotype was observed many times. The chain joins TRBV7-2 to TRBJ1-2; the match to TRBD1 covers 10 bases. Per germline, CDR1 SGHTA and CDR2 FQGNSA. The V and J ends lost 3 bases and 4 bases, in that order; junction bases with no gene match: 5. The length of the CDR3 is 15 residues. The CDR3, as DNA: TGTGCCAGCAGCTTTTACGGACAGGGGGGCTATGGCTACACCTTC. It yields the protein CASSFYGQGGYGYTF.

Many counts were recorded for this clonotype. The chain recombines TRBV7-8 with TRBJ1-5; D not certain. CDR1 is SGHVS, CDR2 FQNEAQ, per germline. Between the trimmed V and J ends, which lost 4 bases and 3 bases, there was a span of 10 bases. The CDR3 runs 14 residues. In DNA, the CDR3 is TGTGCCAGCAGCTACCGGGCCGACAATCAGCCCCAGCATTTT. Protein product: CASSYRADNQPQHF. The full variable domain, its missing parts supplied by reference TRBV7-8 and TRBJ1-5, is GAGVSQSPRYKVAKRGQDVALRCDPISGHVSLFWYQQALGQGPEFLTYFQNEAQLDKSGLPSDRFFAERPEGSVSTLKIQRTQQEDSAVYLCASSYRADNQPQHFGDGTRLSIL.

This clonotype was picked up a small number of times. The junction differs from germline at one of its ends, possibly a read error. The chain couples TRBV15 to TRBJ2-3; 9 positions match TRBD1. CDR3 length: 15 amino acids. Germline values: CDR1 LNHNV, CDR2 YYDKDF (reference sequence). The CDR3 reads CATGRPGQGVDTQYF. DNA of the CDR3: TGTGCCACCGGCAGGCCGGGACAGGGAGTGGATACGCAGTATTTT.

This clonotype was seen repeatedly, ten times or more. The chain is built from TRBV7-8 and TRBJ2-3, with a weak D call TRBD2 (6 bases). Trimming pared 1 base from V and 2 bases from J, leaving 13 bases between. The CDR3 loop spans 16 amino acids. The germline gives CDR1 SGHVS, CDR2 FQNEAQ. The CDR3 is CASSLDLASFTDTQYF. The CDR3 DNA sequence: TGTGCCAGCAGCTTAGATCTAGCGAGTTTCACAGATACGCAGTATTTT.

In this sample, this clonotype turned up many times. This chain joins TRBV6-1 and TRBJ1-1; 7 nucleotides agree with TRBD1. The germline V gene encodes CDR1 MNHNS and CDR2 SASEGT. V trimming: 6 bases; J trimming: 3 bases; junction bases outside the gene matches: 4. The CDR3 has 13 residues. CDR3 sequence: CASSHDRDTEAFF. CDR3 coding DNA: TGTGCCAGCAGCCATGACAGGGACACTGAAGCTTTCTTT.

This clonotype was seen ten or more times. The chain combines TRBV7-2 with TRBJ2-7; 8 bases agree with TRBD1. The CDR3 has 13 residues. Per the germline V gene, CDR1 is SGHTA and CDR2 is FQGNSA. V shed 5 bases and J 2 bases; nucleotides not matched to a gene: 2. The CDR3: CASSRQGPYEQYF. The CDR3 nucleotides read TGTGCCAGCAGCCGACAGGGGCCCTACGAGCAGTACTTC.

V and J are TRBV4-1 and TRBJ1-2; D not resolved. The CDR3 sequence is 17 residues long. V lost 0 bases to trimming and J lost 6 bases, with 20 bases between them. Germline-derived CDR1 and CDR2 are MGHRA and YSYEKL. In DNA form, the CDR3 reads TGCGCCAGCAGCCAAGATGTATCGGACGTAACCTGGAATGGCTACACCTTC. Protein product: CASSQDVSDVTWNGYTF.

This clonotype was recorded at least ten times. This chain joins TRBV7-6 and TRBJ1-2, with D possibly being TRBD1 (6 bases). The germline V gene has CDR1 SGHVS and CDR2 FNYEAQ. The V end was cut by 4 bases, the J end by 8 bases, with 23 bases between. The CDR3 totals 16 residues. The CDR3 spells CASSSRTGTPFEGYTF. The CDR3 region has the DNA TGTGCCAGCAGCTCAAGAACCGGGACACCGTTTGAGGGCTACACCTTC.

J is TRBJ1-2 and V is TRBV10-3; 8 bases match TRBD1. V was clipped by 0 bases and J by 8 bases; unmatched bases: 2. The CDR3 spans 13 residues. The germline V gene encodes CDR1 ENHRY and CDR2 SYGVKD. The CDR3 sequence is CAISESTGVGYTF. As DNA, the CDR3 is TGTGCCATCAGTGAGTCGACAGGGGTCGGCTACACCTTC.

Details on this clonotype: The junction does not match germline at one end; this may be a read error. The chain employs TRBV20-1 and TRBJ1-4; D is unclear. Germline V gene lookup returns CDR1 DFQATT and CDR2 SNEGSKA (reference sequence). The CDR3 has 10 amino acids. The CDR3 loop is CSAGDEKLFF. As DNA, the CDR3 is TGCAGTGCTGGAGATGAAAAACTGTTTTTT.

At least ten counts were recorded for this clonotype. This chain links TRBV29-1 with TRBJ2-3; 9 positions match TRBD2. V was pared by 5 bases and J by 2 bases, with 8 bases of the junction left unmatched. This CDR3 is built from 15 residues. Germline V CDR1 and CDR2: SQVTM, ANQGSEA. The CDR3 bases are TGCAGCGTTACCGATAGCGGGAGTGACACAGATACGCAGTATTTT. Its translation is CSVTDSGSDTDTQYF.

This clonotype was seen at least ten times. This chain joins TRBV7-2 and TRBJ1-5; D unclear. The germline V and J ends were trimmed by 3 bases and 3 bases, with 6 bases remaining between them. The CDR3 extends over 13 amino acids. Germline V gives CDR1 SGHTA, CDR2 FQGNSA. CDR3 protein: CASSFGLNQPQHF. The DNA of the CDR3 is TGTGCCAGCAGCTTCGGCCTCAATCAGCCCCAGCATTTT.

CDR3: CSVEKGQETQYF. CDR3 nucleotides: TGCAGCGTTGAAAAGGGTCAAGAGACCCAGTACTTC. J is TRBJ2-5 and V is TRBV29-1; D unclear. The CDR3 length is 12 residues. V lost 2 bases and J lost 2, with 6 bases in between. Per germline, CDR1 SQVTM and CDR2 ANQGSEA. Combining the CDR3 with reference TRBV29-1 and TRBJ2-5 gives the whole variable domain SAVISQKPSRDICQRGTSLTIQCQVDSQVTMMFWYRQQPGQSLTLIATANQGSEATYESGFVIDKFPISRPNLTFSTLTVSNMSPEDSSIYLCSVEKGQETQYFGPGTRLLVL.

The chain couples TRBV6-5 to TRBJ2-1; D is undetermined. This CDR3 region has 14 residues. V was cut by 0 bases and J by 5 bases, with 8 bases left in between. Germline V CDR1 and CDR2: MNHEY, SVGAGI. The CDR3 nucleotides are TGTGCCAGCAGTTACTCGAGGCGGAACAATGAGCAGTTCTTC. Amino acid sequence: CASSYSRRNNEQFF.

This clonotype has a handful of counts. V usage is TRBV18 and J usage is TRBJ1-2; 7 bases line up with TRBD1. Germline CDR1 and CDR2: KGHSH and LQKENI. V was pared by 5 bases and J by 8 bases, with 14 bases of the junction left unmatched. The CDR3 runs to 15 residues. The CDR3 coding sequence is TGTGCCAGCTCATCCCGGGACAGCTCTCTTGAGGGCTACACCTTC. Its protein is CASSSRDSSLEGYTF.

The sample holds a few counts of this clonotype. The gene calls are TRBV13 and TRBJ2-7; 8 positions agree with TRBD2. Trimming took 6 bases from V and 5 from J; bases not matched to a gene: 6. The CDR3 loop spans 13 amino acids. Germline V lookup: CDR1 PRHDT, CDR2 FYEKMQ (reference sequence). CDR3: CASRLAGSNEQYF. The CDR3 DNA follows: TGTGCCAGCAGGCTAGCGGGTTCCAACGAGCAGTACTTC.

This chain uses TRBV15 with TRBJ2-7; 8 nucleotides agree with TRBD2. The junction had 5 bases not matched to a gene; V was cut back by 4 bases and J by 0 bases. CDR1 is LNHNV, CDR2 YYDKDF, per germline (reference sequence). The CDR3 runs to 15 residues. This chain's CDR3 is CATSIISGSSYEQYF. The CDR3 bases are TGTGCCACCAGCATTATCAGCGGGAGCTCCTACGAGCAGTACTTC.

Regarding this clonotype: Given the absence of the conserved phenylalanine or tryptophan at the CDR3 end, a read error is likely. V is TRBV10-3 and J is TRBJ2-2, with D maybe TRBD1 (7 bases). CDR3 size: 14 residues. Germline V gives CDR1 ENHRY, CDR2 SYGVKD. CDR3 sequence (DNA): TGTGCCTTCAGGGGGGACGGTTCCACCGGGGAGCTGTTTCTT. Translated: CAFRGDGSTGELFL.

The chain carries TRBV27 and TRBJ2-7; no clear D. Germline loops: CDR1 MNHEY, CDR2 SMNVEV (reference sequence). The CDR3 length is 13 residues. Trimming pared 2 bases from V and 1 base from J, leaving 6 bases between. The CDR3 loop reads CASSLIGSYEQYF. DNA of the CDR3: TGTGCCAGCAGTTTAATCGGTTCCTACGAGCAGTACTTC.

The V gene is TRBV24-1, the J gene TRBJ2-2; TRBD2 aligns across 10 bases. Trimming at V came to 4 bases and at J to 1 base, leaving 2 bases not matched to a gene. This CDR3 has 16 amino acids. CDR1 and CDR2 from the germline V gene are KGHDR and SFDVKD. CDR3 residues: CATSDRTSGNTGELFF. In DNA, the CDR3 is TGTGCCACCAGTGACCGGACTAGCGGGAACACCGGGGAGCTGTTTTTT.

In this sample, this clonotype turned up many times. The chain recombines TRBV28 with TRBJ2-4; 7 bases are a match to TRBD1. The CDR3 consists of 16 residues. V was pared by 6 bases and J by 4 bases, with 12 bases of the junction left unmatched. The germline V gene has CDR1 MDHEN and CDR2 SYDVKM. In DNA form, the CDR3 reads TGTGCCAGCAGCCCCAACACGGACAGGACTAAAAACATTCAGTACTTC. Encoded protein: CASSPNTDRTKNIQYF.

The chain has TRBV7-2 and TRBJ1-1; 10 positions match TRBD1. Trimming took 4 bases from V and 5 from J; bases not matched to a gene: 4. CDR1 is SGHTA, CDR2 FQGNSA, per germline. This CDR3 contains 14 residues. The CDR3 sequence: CASSSDRGETEAFF. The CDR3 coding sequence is TGTGCCAGCAGCTCGGACAGGGGGGAAACTGAAGCTTTCTTT.

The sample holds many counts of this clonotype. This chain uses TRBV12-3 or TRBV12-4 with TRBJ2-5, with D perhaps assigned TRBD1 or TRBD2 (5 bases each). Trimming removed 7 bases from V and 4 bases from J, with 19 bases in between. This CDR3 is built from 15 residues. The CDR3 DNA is TGTGCCAGCACCCCGGGACGGCCGGTCGGAGAGACCCAGTACTTC. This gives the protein CASTPGRPVGETQYF.

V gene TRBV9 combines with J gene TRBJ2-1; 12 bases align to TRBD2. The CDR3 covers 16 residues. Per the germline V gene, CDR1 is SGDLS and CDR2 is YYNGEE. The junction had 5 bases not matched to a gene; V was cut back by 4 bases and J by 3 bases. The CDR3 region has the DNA TGTGCCAGCAGCCCTGGACTAGCGGGAATCTACAATGAGCAGTTCTTC. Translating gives CASSPGLAGIYNEQFF.

The CDR3 coding sequence is TGCAGTGCCTGGACCGCCTGGGACCAGCAGTACTTC. Translating it yields CSAWTAWDQQYF. The chain has TRBV20-1 and TRBJ2-7, with D possibly called TRBD1 or TRBD2 (5 bases each). Germline V gene lookup returns CDR1 DFQATT and CDR2 SNEGSKA (reference sequence). The CDR3 is made up of 12 amino acids. V was trimmed by 6 bases and J by 8 bases, leaving 17 bases between them.

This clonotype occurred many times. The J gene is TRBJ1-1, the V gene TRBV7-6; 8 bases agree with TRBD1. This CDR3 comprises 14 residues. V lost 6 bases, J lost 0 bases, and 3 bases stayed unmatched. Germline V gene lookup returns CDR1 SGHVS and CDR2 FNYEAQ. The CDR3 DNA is TGTGCCAGCAGTCACAGGGGGATGAACACTGAAGCTTTCTTT. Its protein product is CASSHRGMNTEAFF.

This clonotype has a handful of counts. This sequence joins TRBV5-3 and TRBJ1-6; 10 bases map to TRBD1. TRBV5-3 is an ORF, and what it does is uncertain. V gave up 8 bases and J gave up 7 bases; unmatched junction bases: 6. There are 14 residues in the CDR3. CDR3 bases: TGTGCCAGCAGCCCGACAGGGGGCAATTCACCCCTCCACTTT. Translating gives CASSPTGGNSPLHF.

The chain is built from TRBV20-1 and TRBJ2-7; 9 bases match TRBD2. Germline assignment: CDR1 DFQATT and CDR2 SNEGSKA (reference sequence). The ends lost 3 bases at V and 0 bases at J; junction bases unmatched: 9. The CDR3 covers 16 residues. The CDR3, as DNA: TGCAGTGCTAGGAAAACTAGCGGGTATAGCTCCTACGAGCAGTACTTC. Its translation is CSARKTSGYSSYEQYF.

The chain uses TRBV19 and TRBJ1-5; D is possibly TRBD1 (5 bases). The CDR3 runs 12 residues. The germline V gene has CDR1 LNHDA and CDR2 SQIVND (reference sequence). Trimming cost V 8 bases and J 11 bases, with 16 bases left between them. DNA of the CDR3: TGTGCCAGTGGACCCGGGACGTCCTCCCAGCATTTT. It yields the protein CASGPGTSSQHF.